This T cell receptor beta chain was identified during a study of cytomegalovirus exposure and HLA in healthy donors. Study-level results: Reported performance of the classifier showed diagnosis of cytomegalovirus status with high specificity and sensitivity.

The CDR3 contains 13 residues. Trimming took 6 bases from V and 4 from J, leaving 10 bases between them. Germline loops: CDR1 MNHEY, CDR2 SVGAGI. This clone was observed once. The antigen is undetermined. Separate from the roughly 700-subject first cohort, the roughly 110-subject validation cohort was the one that the donors belonged to. Assay used: immunoSEQ multiplex PCR; TCRdb lists only in-frame clones, some missing. The sample contains 150,000 to 250,000 clones, about 81% of which appear only once. The chain uses TRBV6-5 and TRBJ1-5; no clear D gene. Sequenced: PBMCs. The origin of this receptor is a woman in her 30s in good health and CMV-seronegative. DNA of the CDR3: TGTGCCAGCAGCCGGAGCTGGAATCAGCCCCAGCATTTT. Translating gives CASSRSWNQPQHF.